Sequencing of this TCR beta chain was carried out in a study of early T cells in non-severe SARS-CoV-2 infection (dated by TCRdb to 2020 to 2023). General notes on the study: Because TCR sequencing was done on bulk RNA from unsorted whole blood, the alpha and beta chains could not be paired.

Paper-wide results and their limitations: VDJdb matching was skewed toward anti-spike CD8 responses and likely underestimated virus-specific expansions by missing private and CD4 specificities.

The germline V gene gives CDR1 as SGHVS and CDR2 as FQNEAQ. The junction carries 20 bases between V and J, which are trimmed by 7 bases and 1 base respectively. Including cysteine and phenylalanine, the CDR3 has 17 amino acids. Only CDR3 DNA is held: 51 bases, read in frame from base 1. The study was a case-control design nested within a healthcare worker cohort in London, UK, with weekly nasopharyngeal swab PCR tests and blood sampling. Healthcare workers were enrolled in the week of the UK lockdown, from 23 to 31 March 2020, and were followed every week for up to about 15 weeks. The method behind the library was 5' RACE. The sequencer listed for this sample is NextSeq 500. To correct for sequencing error and PCR bias, the TCR library protocol tagged individual cDNA molecules with unique molecular identifiers. Both TCR alpha and beta chains were sequenced, and tight co-correlation was observed between alpha and beta sequence abundances in each sample. The authors' pipeline ran thus. V gene, J gene and CDR3 annotation of TCR sequences was performed with Decombinator V4. TCRs were defined as expanded if a significant change between any two time points was detected under a Poisson model with p below 0.0001. TCR abundances were normalised to the total number of TCRs sequenced per sample and expressed as counts per million. TRAV1-2 paired with TRAJ12, TRAJ20 or TRAJ33 defined MAIT TCRs, while TRAV10 paired with TRAJ18 defined iNKT TCRs. VDJdb, accessed 1 November 2021, was searched for CMV, EBV and SARS-CoV-2 annotated TCRs, with TCRs annotated for multiple antigens excluded. Through fastp at Q25 and MiXCR, TCRdb rebuilt clones from the public reads, retaining in-frame beta chains. Rows matching on CDR3 protein sequence are summarized as one entry with the most common DNA and genes. These V and J calls are TCRdb output, not the study's own analysis. In all, the sample holds about 36,000 distinct CDR3 sequences, and 6% to 8.5% of those were seen once. Of the sample, 20% to 25% is held by the ten largest clones.

This clonotype was counted a single time. Its antigen is not yet known. No base quality values were provided; no much bigger clone lies one nucleotide off. Evidence from one read is weak. The clonotype comes from an adult who was a healthcare worker with PCR-confirmed SARS-CoV-2 infection or an uninfected control (not recorded which). This specimen was whole blood, taken at baseline. The sequence joins TRBV7-8 to TRBJ1-5; a weak D assignment points to TRBD1 (6 bases agree). CDR3 reads: CASTPSRGAGSNQPQHF. The nucleotide sequence is given as TGTGCCAGCACCCCAAGTCGGGGGGCAGGGAGCAATCAGCCCCAGCATTTT.